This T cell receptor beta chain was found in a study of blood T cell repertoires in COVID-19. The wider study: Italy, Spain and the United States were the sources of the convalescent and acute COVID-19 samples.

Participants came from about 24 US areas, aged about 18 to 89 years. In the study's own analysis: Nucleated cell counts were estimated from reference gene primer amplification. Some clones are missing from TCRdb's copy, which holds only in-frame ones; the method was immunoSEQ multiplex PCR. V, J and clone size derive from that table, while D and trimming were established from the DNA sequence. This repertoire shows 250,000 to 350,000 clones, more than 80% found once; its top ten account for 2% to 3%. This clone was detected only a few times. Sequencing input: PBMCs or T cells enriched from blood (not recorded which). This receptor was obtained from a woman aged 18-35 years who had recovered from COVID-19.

The DNA of the CDR3 is TGTGCCAGGTTTAACAGGGGGGTTAACTATGGCTACACCTTC. Its translation is CARFNRGVNYGYTF. The V and J genes are TRBV2 and TRBJ1-2; TRBD1 aligns across 8 bases. CDR1 and CDR2 from the germline V gene are SNHLY and FYNNEI. The CDR3 covers 14 residues. The V segment lost 9 bases and the J segment 1 base; nucleotides outside the gene matches: 7. Full variable domain (missing parts from reference TRBV2 and TRBJ1-2): EPEVTQTPSHQVTQMGQEVILRCVPISNHLYFYWYRQILGQKVEFLVSFYNNEISEKSEIFDDQFSVERPDGSNFTLKIRSTKLEDSAMYFCARFNRGVNYGYTFGSGTRLTVV.